The present entry profiles one T cell receptor beta chain with its context. Its cognate antigen is unknown. The sample is drawn from a study of cytomegalovirus exposure and HLA in healthy donors. Study-level points and caveats: Testing in vitro showed three CMV-associated chains specific for CMV antigens. Among the sequence variants, a highly shared cluster was likely an artifact of sequencing. Some V segments, TRBV6-2 and TRBV6-3 among them, were indistinguishable and were therefore excluded. Association of a missense DCLRE1C variant with TCR beta V- and J-gene trimming was reported in a later analysis.

Researchers ran the PCR with 60 Vbeta and 13 Jbeta primers. The protocol was immunoSEQ multiplex PCR, while the TCRdb copy is restricted to in-frame clones and leaves out a portion. Of approximately 120,000 clones listed, about 10% are singletons. There are 15 residues in the CDR3. Germline loops: CDR1 MNHNS, CDR2 SASEGT. Losses at the gene ends were 4 bases for V and 6 bases for J; bases not matched to a gene: 12. The origin of this receptor is a woman between 18 and 30 years old in good health and CMV-seropositive. This chain links TRBV6-1 with TRBJ2-7; 7 bases line up with TRBD2. Sequences were obtained from PBMCs. The CDR3 nucleotides are TGTGCCAGCAGTGTCCGCGGACTAGACCTAGGCGAGCAGTACTTC. Protein sequence: CASSVRGLDLGEQYF.